The 30 T cell receptor beta chains reported below all come from one sample, sequenced in a study of blood T cell repertoires in COVID-19 (dated by TCRdb to the early 2020s). Library preparation was by the immunoSEQ multiplex PCR assay. TCRdb mirrors the immuneACCESS table, restricted to in-frame sequences. Some clones are absent from its copies; in checked studies, under half trace to an unresolved V gene, and the reason for the others is unknown. The sample table records about 220,000 clones; approximately 82% of these occur just once. About 2.3% of the sample is in the top ten clones. Material for sequencing was peripheral blood. The receptors were sampled from a man aged 40-55 years who had recovered from COVID-19.

This chain uses TRBV2 with TRBJ2-7, with 10 bases fitting TRBD1. The CDR3 loop spans 14 amino acids. J gave up 3 bases and V 4 bases, and 3 bases lay outside the gene matches. Germline V CDR1 and CDR2: SNHLY, FYNNEI. This CDR3 is CASSADRGDYEQYF. The CDR3 DNA sequence: TGTGCCAGCAGTGCGGACAGGGGGGACTACGAGCAGTACTTC.

The chain carries TRBV7-6 and TRBJ2-7; TRBD2 agrees at 10 bases. This CDR3 is built from 17 residues. Losses at the gene ends were 5 bases for V and 5 bases for J; bases not matched to a gene: 15. Looked up from germline, CDR1 is SGHVS and CDR2 is FNYEAQ. CDR3 DNA sequence: TGTGCCAGCAGCGGACTAGCGGAGACTGGGGGCTTACACGAGCAGTACTTC. It is translated as CASSGLAETGGLHEQYF.

This rearrangement joins TRBV7-9 to TRBJ2-1; 16 positions match TRBD2. Germline V gene data show CDR1 as SEHNR and CDR2 as FQNEAQ (reference sequence). The V gene end was trimmed by 0 bases and the J gene end by 11 bases; junction bases not matched to a gene: 1. This CDR3 is 15 amino acids long. DNA of the CDR3: TGTGCCAGCAGCTTAGCGGGACTAGCGGGAGGGAAGCAGTTCTTC. Translation: CASSLAGLAGGKQFF.

V gene TRBV10-3 combines with J gene TRBJ1-3; D might be TRBD1 (6 bases). From germline, CDR1 is ENHRY and CDR2 SYGVKD. The V gene lost 2 bases and the J gene lost 0 bases, with 8 bases spanning the gap. The CDR3 runs 15 residues. The CDR3 DNA reads TGTGCCATCAGTGAGACACAGGGCTCTGGAAACACCATATATTTT. It specifies CAISETQGSGNTIYF.

The chain is built from TRBV7-8 and TRBJ1-2; D gene ambiguous. The CDR3 spans 15 residues. V was shortened by 3 bases and J by 0 bases, with 11 bases between the two germline ends. Germline values: CDR1 SGHVS, CDR2 FQNEAQ. Here the CDR3 DNA reads TGTGCCAGCAGCTTGGAGGGCAGAACTAACTATGGCTACACCTTC. It codes for CASSLEGRTNYGYTF.

The chain employs TRBV18 and TRBJ2-1; D unclear. V gave up 3 bases and J gave up 7 bases, with 10 bases separating them. The CDR3 is 13 residues long. Germline-derived CDR1 and CDR2 are KGHSH and LQKENI. The CDR3 spells CASSPDLENEQFF. The CDR3 DNA is TGTGCCAGCTCACCCGACCTGGAGAATGAGCAGTTCTTC.

The chain recombines TRBV25-1 with TRBJ2-7; possible D gene TRBD2, 6 bases. Germline CDR1 MGHDK, CDR2 SYGVNS. The CDR3 length is 13 residues. The ends were cut back, 6 bases at V and 3 bases at J, with 12 bases in the middle. CDR3 nucleotide sequence: TGTGCCAGCAGCCGGGGGACCCACTACGAGCAGTACTTC. Translated, it gives CASSRGTHYEQYF.

The rearrangement links TRBV11-2 to TRBJ2-7, with 8 positions matching TRBD2. The germline V gene has CDR1 SGHAT and CDR2 FQNNGV. V lost 5 bases to trimming and J lost 5 bases; unmatched junction nucleotides: 5. This CDR3 comprises 13 residues. DNA for the CDR3: TGTGCCAGCAGCCCGGGACTAGGGAACGAGCAGTACTTC. Protein: CASSPGLGNEQYF.

The chain couples TRBV30 to TRBJ2-7; tentative D call: TRBD2 (6 bases). The V gene lost 2 bases and the J gene lost 3 bases, with 14 bases spanning the gap. This CDR3 has 14 amino acids. Germline values: CDR1 GTSNPN, CDR2 SVGIG (reference sequence). The CDR3 nucleotides read TGTGCCTGGAGTCCCCTCGACGGGAGCTACGAGCAGTACTTC. Translation gives CAWSPLDGSYEQYF.

V and J are TRBV30 and TRBJ2-6; D possibly corresponds to TRBD1 (5 bases). Deletions cut 3 bases from V and 0 bases from J, with 9 bases between. Germline V gene sequence: CDR1 GTSNPN, CDR2 SVGIG (reference sequence). This CDR3 spans 15 amino acids. The CDR3 bases are TGTGCCTGGAGGAAGGGGTTCTCTGGGGCCAACGTCCTGACTTTC. Protein: CAWRKGFSGANVLTF.

The chain is built from TRBV19 and TRBJ2-7, with TRBD2 identical over 12 bases. The germline V gene encodes CDR1 LNHDA and CDR2 SQIVND (reference sequence). J gave up 2 bases and V 5 bases, and 7 bases lay outside the gene matches. This CDR3 is built from 16 residues. CDR3 in DNA: TGTGCCAGTAGTCATGGGACTAGCGGGCTTACCTACGAGCAGTACTTC. It encodes CASSHGTSGLTYEQYF.

The sample holds a few counts of this clone. The V call is TRBV6-2 or TRBV6-3, the J call TRBJ2-7; maybe TRBD2 (5 bases). V lost 5 bases, J lost 3 bases, and 14 bases lay in between. The CDR3 has 14 amino acids. Germline loops: CDR1 MNHEY, CDR2 SVGEGT. In DNA form, the CDR3 reads TGTGCCAGCAGTGCCGCGGGTTCTCGCTACGAGCAGTACTTC. Amino acids: CASSAAGSRYEQYF.

This chain uses TRBV5-1 with TRBJ2-7, with 9 bases lining up with TRBD1. Germline V gene data show CDR1 as SGHRS and CDR2 as YFSETQ. This CDR3 is built from 15 residues. The V and J ends lost 5 bases and 1 base, in that order; junction bases with no gene match: 7. CDR3 loop: CASRTGQGQSYEQYF. The DNA for the CDR3 is TGCGCCAGCAGAACAGGACAGGGGCAGTCCTACGAGCAGTACTTC.

This clone was seen a single time. J is TRBJ2-1 and V is TRBV2; the D gene is possibly TRBD1 (5 bases). This CDR3 is 13 amino acids long. Germline values: CDR1 SNHLY, CDR2 FYNNEI. Trimming stripped 6 bases from V and 12 bases from J, with 18 bases between. This chain's CDR3 is CASRDPRQPRQFF. The CDR3 bases are TGTGCCAGCAGAGACCCTCGACAGCCTAGGCAGTTCTTC.

This clone is a singleton in its sample. This chain joins TRBV7-9 and TRBJ1-6; 8 positions match TRBD1. Germline V CDR1 and CDR2: SEHNR, FQNEAQ (reference sequence). CDR3 length: 15 amino acids. The trim removed 5 bases at V and 9 bases at J, leaving 9 bases unmatched. Written as DNA, the CDR3 is TGTGCCAGCAGCCTTACGGACAGGGAGGGTTCACCCCTCCACTTT. This sequence encodes CASSLTDREGSPLHF.

This chain joins TRBV27 and TRBJ1-6; TRBD1 matches 8 bases. V lost 3 bases to trimming and J lost 8 bases; unmatched junction nucleotides: 3. The CDR3 sequence is 14 residues long. Germline V lookup: CDR1 MNHEY, CDR2 SMNVEV (reference sequence). The CDR3 region has the DNA TGTGCCAGCAGTTTGGACAGGGTAGATTCACCCCTCCACTTT. Residues: CASSLDRVDSPLHF.

The J gene is TRBJ2-5, the V gene TRBV5-6, with TRBD1 matching over 7 bases. CDR3 size: 14 residues. Germline V gives CDR1 SGHDT, CDR2 YYEEEE. V lost 4 bases, J lost 5 bases, and 8 bases stayed unmatched. The DNA for the CDR3 is TGTGCCAGCAGCCGGGACAGTAGGGGCGAGACCCAGTACTTC. This sequence encodes CASSRDSRGETQYF.

The chain has TRBV2 and TRBJ2-2; D may be TRBD1 (5 bases). Trimming removed 6 bases at V and 3 bases at J, with 5 bases between. Germline lookup yields CDR1 SNHLY and CDR2 FYNNEI. The CDR3 sequence is 12 residues long. The chain's CDR3 is CASRQDTGELFF. CDR3 coding DNA: TGTGCCAGCAGACAGGACACCGGGGAGCTGTTTTTT.

This clone showed up many times. The J gene is TRBJ2-2, the V gene TRBV3-1 (or the pseudogene TRBV3-2); 8 bases align to TRBD2. Germline V gene data show CDR1 as LGHDT and CDR2 as YNNKEL (reference sequence). This CDR3 is 16 amino acids long. The J segment lost 6 bases and the V segment lost 2 bases, leaving 8 bases of the junction unmatched. For the CDR3, the DNA is TGTGCCAGCAGCCAATCGGGACTAGTCATACCCGGGGAGCTGTTTTTT. Encoded protein: CASSQSGLVIPGELFF.

V gene TRBV6-5 combines with J gene TRBJ2-7; TRBD1 is a possible D gene (5 bases). The CDR3 sequence is 14 residues long. Between the trimmed V and J ends, which lost 8 bases and 3 bases, there was a span of 17 bases. Germline assignment: CDR1 MNHEY and CDR2 SVGAGI. The CDR3 DNA is TGTGCCAGCCAACCTACAGGATTCCACTACGAGCAGTACTTC. This codes for CASQPTGFHYEQYF.

The rearrangement uses TRBV6-5 and TRBJ1-2; a possible D gene is TRBD1 (6 bases). The CDR3 length is 15 residues. Germline V gene data show CDR1 as MNHEY and CDR2 as SVGAGI. V lost 6 bases to trimming and J lost 4 bases, with 18 bases between them. The chain's CDR3 is CASRPRTAGGYGYTF. The CDR3 DNA sequence: TGTGCCAGCAGGCCGCGGACAGCCGGTGGCTATGGCTACACCTTC.

The chain couples TRBV11-3 to TRBJ1-3; D uncertain. This CDR3 has 15 residues. The germline V and J ends were trimmed by 5 bases and 0 bases, with 11 bases remaining between them. Germline-derived CDR1 and CDR2 are SGHNT and YENEEA. The CDR3, as DNA: TGTGCCAGCAGCGTAGGAGGTAGCTCTGGAAACACCATATATTTT. This encodes CASSVGGSSGNTIYF.

The chain recombines TRBV30 with TRBJ1-3; possible D gene TRBD1, 5 bases. CDR1 is GTSNPN and CDR2 is SVGIG in the germline V gene (reference sequence). Between the trimmed V and J ends, which lost 1 base and 0 bases, there was a span of 7 bases. CDR3 size: 14 residues. The CDR3 region has the DNA TGTGCCTGGAGTGGGGGGGACTCTGGAAACACCATATATTTT. Its translation: CAWSGGDSGNTIYF.

CDR3 sequence reads: CASSRTGGYGYTF. The CDR3 bases are TGTGCCAGCAGCCGAACAGGGGGCTATGGCTACACCTTC. V and J are TRBV7-9 and TRBJ1-2; 8 bases are a match to TRBD1. Trimming at V came to 5 bases and at J to 4 bases, leaving 3 bases not matched to a gene. CDR1 is SEHNR and CDR2 is FQNEAQ in the germline V gene (reference sequence). The CDR3 length is 13 residues. Combining the CDR3 with reference TRBV7-9 and TRBJ1-2 gives the whole variable domain DTGVSQNPRHKITKRGQNVTFRCDPISEHNRLYWYRQTLGQGPEFLTYFQNEAQLEKSRLLSDRFSAERPKGSFSTLEIQRTEQGDSAMYLCASSRTGGYGYTFGSGTRLTVV.

The rearrangement uses TRBV7-2 and TRBJ2-5; weak D call: TRBD1 (5 bases). Germline loops: CDR1 SGHTA, CDR2 FQGNSA. Trimming took off 6 bases at V and 5 bases at J, with 10 bases between the two ends. The length of the CDR3 is 12 residues. The CDR3 coding sequence is TGTGCCAGCAGTCCCCAGGGCGAGACCCAGTACTTC. This gives the protein CASSPQGETQYF.

The chain links TRBV19 to TRBJ1-1; a weak D match, TRBD1 (5 bases). The germline gives CDR1 LNHDA, CDR2 SQIVND (reference sequence). The CDR3 covers 16 residues. V was shortened by 1 base and J by 3 bases, with 15 bases between the two germline ends. CDR3 bases: TGTGCCAGTAGTATAGGTCCAGGGAGGGAAGACACTGAAGCTTTCTTT. It translates to CASSIGPGREDTEAFF.

The chain couples TRBV5-4 to TRBJ2-6; possibly TRBD1 for D (6 bases). This CDR3 has 15 amino acids. Trimming cost V 4 bases and J 3 bases, with 11 bases left between them. The germline CDR1 and CDR2 sequences are SGHNT and YYREEE (reference sequence). The DNA for the CDR3 is TGTGCCAGCAGCCAGGGGAAGGGTGGGGCCAACGTCCTGACTTTC. Translating gives CASSQGKGGANVLTF. Variable domain in full (rest from reference TRBV5-4 and TRBJ2-6): ETGVTQSPTHLIKTRGQQVTLRCSSQSGHNTVSWYQQALGQGPQFIFQYYREEENGRGNFPPRFSGLQFPNYSSELNVNALELDDSALYLCASSQGKGGANVLTFGAGSRLTVL.

V usage is TRBV15 and J usage is TRBJ1-1; D is unresolved. Germline V gives CDR1 LNHNV, CDR2 YYDKDF (reference sequence). V lost 2 bases and J 1 base, leaving 8 bases between the germline ends. This CDR3 spans 14 amino acids. The CDR3: CATSRSQENTEAFF. DNA of the CDR3: TGTGCCACCAGCAGAAGTCAGGAGAACACTGAAGCTTTCTTT.

The table lists this clone with a few counts. J is TRBJ1-5 and V is TRBV7-9; no reliable D call. The CDR3 totals 15 residues. Germline values: CDR1 SEHNR, CDR2 FQNEAQ (reference sequence). Between the trimmed V and J ends, which lost 5 bases and 0 bases, there was a span of 11 bases. DNA for the CDR3: TGTGCCAGCAGCCTAGACGGTAGTAGCAATCAGCCCCAGCATTTT. Encoded protein: CASSLDGSSNQPQHF.

This sequence joins TRBV5-6 and TRBJ2-7; TRBD2 agrees at 7 bases. V lost 0 bases to trimming and J lost 6 bases; unmatched junction nucleotides: 6. The CDR3 loop spans 14 amino acids. Germline CDR1 reads SGHDT; CDR2 reads YYEEEE. This chain's CDR3 is CASSLGGRIGEQYF. CDR3 bases: TGTGCCAGCAGCTTGGGCGGGAGAATCGGCGAGCAGTACTTC.